This T cell receptor (beta chain) was documented in a study of cytomegalovirus exposure and HLA in healthy donors. A multiplex PCR was run with 60 Vbeta primers and 13 Jbeta primers. As processed by the authors: Around 10 million shared chains were among about 80 million unique TCR beta chains counted in a later analysis. Clones were read by immunoSEQ multiplex PCR, and TCRdb kept only the in-frame ones, dropping some. The DNA was the basis for D and trimming; V, J and clone size are from that table. This table has around 160,000 clones, around 83% appearing once. This clone was observed a few times. Its target is not known. Study-wide results and caveats: Specific recognition of CMV antigens was confirmed in vitro for three chains (all CMV-associated). Analysis performed later found 15,000 or so TCR beta sequences associated with HLA alleles at 0.05 false discovery rate. The study dropped some indistinguishable V segments, TRBV6-2 and TRBV6-3 among them.

Germline loops: CDR1 SEHNR, CDR2 FQNEAQ (reference sequence). V lost 3 bases and J lost 9, with 12 bases in between. The CDR3 totals 13 residues. The sequenced sample was PBMCs. The chain combines TRBV7-9 with TRBJ2-1; the D gene is possibly TRBD1 (5 bases). The source is a man aged 50 or older in good health and CMV-seropositive. CDR3 residues: CASSFGQPVEQFF. The CDR3 DNA reads as TGTGCCAGCAGCTTCGGACAACCGGTTGAGCAGTTCTTC.